The subject of this entry is one T cell receptor beta chain. Its antigen is unknown. Terminally differentiated effector memory CD45RA+ cells were excluded from the naive CD8 cells, which were CD45RO-negative and positively selected for CCR7. Generated by immunoSEQ multiplex PCR, the TCRdb table keeps only in-frame clones and is missing some. The sample lists roughly 2.1 million clones, about 93% seen once, with roughly 1.7% in the top ten. The length of the CDR3 is 18 residues. From germline, CDR1 is MNHNS and CDR2 SASEGT. V dropped 0 bases and J dropped 5 bases, with 20 bases sitting between them. This sample stems from a study of shared clonotypes between healthy human individuals. Study-wide results and limits: Only blood was sampled, and tissue TCR repertoires likely differ from blood ones. The naive CD4 repertoires of a handful of donors were compared, and 5% to 6.5% of clonotypes were shared.

Material for sequencing was naive CD8+ T cells from PBMCs. This chain connects TRBV6-1 to TRBJ1-3, with D unclear. The sequence derives from a man aged 18 to 30 in good health. Some clones in this sample may be carry-over from other donors' samples. CDR3 in amino acids: CASSEAESVGWIRNTIYF. As DNA, the CDR3 is TGTGCCAGCAGTGAAGCGGAGTCAGTGGGTTGGATTAGAAACACCATATATTTT.